Shown below are 12 T cell receptor beta chains from a single sample sequenced in a study of monozygotic twins with inflammatory bowel disease. TCRdb derives one entry per CDR3 protein from the 5' RACE reads, leaving out DNA. Found here are around 210,000 distinct CDR3 sequences; the top ten clones hold roughly 7.1%. Sequencing used blood. The source of these receptors is a human donor with ulcerative colitis or Crohn's disease, or a healthy co-twin of an affected twin (not recorded which).

J is TRBJ1-1 and V is TRBV6-5; TCRdb lists TRBD1, though no DNA is available to test this call. Per germline, CDR1 MNHEY and CDR2 SVGAGI. The CDR3 runs 13 residues. The CDR3 region is CASSYSIPGEAFF.

This chain uses TRBV20-1 with TRBJ1-5. Germline V gene sequence: CDR1 DFQATT, CDR2 SNEGSKA (reference sequence). The CDR3 extends over 13 amino acids. The CDR3 is CSASGDSNQPQHF.

The chain employs TRBV9 and TRBJ1-1; the D call from TCRdb, TRBD1, cannot be confirmed without DNA. The CDR3 has 15 amino acids. Per the germline V gene, CDR1 is SGDLS and CDR2 is YYNGEE. The CDR3 spells CASSASGAPRTEAFF.

The rearrangement uses TRBV12-3 or TRBV12-4 and TRBJ2-3; no DNA is available, so the TRBD2 call from TCRdb remains unchecked. The length of the CDR3 is 16 residues. The CDR3 loop is CASRSSGGPRTDTQYF.

The chain couples TRBV15 to TRBJ1-5. Germline-derived CDR1 and CDR2 are LNHNV and YYDKDF (reference sequence). The CDR3 sequence is 12 residues long. Here the CDR3 reads CATSRNNQPQHF. Full variable domain (missing parts from reference TRBV15 and TRBJ1-5): DAMVIQNPRYQVTQFGKPVTLSCSQTLNHNVMYWYQQKSSQAPKLLFHYYDKDFNNEADTPDNFQSRRPNTSFCFLDIRSPGLGDTAMYLCATSRNNQPQHFGDGTRLSIL.

The chain links TRBV6-2 or TRBV6-3 to TRBJ2-1; TCRdb gives TRBD2 as the D gene, but with no DNA this cannot be confirmed. The length of the CDR3 is 16 residues. Germline V gene data show CDR1 as MNHEY and CDR2 as SVGEGT. This chain's CDR3 is CASSYSGLFLYNEQFF.

The rearrangement joins TRBV20-1 to TRBJ1-1; TCRdb's assignment of TRBD1 cannot be checked, as there is no DNA. Germline V gene data show CDR1 as DFQATT and CDR2 as SNEGSKA (reference sequence). The CDR3 length is 14 residues. Here the CDR3 reads CSAINRGVNTEAFF.

The chain couples TRBV5-5 to TRBJ2-2; TCRdb picks TRBD1, but there is no DNA to check that call. CDR1 is SGHKS and CDR2 is YYEKEE in the germline V gene (reference sequence). The CDR3 has 13 amino acids. The CDR3 sequence: CASSLWGAGELFF.

The V gene is TRBV12-3 or TRBV12-4, the J gene TRBJ1-5. This CDR3 is 14 amino acids long. CDR3 protein: CASSFSLPSEPQHF.

The V gene is TRBV6-1, the J gene TRBJ2-3; the D call of TRBD1 rests on TCRdb alone, since no DNA is present to check it. CDR1 is MNHNS, CDR2 SASEGT, per germline. The CDR3 has 14 amino acids. This CDR3 is CASSPTGGTDTQYF.

J is TRBJ2-3 and V is TRBV7-9; lacking DNA, the TRBD2 call made by TCRdb goes unchecked. CDR3 length: 16 residues. Germline CDR1 SEHNR, CDR2 FQNEAQ (reference sequence). The CDR3 reads CASSLETSGDADTQYF.

The chain recombines TRBV5-5 with TRBJ1-3. CDR3 length: 17 amino acids. Germline-derived CDR1 and CDR2 are SGHKS and YYEKEE (reference sequence). CDR3 sequence reads: CASNIDSQVGSGNTIYF.